These 3 T cell receptor beta chains were all obtained from the same sample, sequenced in a study of CD8 T cells in ankylosing spondylitis. Each CDR3 protein gets one entry after TCRdb re-called the 5' RACE reads with MiXCR. This sample carries 150,000 to 200,000 distinct CDR3 sequences, around a tenth of them seen once, and the ten largest clones take 25% to 35%. Material: blood, either unsorted or a sorted T cell fraction (not recorded which). The receptors here all came from a male donor with ankylosing spondylitis or in good health (not recorded which).

This clonotype was counted ten times or more. J is TRBJ2-3 and V is TRBV12-3 or TRBV12-4; possible D gene TRBD1, 5 bases. The V end was cut by 1 base, the J end by 0 bases, with 11 bases between. The CDR3 totals 16 residues. The CDR3 coding sequence is TGTGCCAGCAGTTTAGGCGAAGGGGCAAGCACAGATACGCAGTATTTT. It yields the protein CASSLGEGASTDTQYF.

This clonotype was seen at least ten times. The V and J genes are TRBV10-3 and TRBJ2-3; 8 bases fit TRBD1. The CDR3 runs 14 residues. Unmatched junction bases numbered 7, after V lost 7 bases and J lost 4 bases. CDR1 and CDR2 (germline): ENHRY, SYGVKD. As DNA, the CDR3 is TGTGCCATCACACGGGACAGGAGACCAGATACGCAGTATTTT. It codes for CAITRDRRPDTQYF.

This chain links TRBV12-3 or TRBV12-4 with TRBJ2-5, with a possible D match to TRBD1 (6 bases). Trimming left V 3 bases short and J 3 bases short, with 14 bases between. The CDR3 is 15 residues long. In DNA, the CDR3 is TGTGCCAGCAGTTTGGCCCTTAGGGGGAAAGAGACCCAGTACTTC. Protein product: CASSLALRGKETQYF.